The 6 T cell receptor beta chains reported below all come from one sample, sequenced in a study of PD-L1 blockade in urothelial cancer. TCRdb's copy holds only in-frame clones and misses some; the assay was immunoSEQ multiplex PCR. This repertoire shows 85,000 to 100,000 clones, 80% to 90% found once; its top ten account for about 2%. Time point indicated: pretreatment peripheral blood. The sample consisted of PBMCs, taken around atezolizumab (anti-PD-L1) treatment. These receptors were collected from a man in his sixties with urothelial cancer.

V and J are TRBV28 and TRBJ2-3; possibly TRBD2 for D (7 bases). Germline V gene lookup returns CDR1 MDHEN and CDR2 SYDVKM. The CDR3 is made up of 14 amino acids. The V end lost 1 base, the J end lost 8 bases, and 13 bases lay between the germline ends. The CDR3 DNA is TGTGCCAGCAGTTTATCCGGGGGAGGGGGTACGCAGTATTTT. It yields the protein CASSLSGGGGTQYF. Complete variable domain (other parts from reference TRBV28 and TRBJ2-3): DVKVTQSSRYLVKRTGEKVFLECVQDMDHENMFWYRQDPGLGLRLIYFSYDVKMKEKGDIPEGYSVSREKKERFSLILESASTNQTSMYLCASSLSGGGGTQYFGPGTRLTVL.

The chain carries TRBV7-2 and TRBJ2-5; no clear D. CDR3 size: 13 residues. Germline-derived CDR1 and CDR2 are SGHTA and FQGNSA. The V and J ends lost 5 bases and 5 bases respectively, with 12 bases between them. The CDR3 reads CASSPTVRETQYF. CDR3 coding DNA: TGTGCCAGCAGCCCCACGGTCCGGGAGACCCAGTACTTC.

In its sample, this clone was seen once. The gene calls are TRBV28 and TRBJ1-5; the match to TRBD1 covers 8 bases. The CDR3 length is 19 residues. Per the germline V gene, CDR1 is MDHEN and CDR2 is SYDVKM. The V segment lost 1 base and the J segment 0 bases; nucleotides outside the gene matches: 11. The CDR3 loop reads CASSLSQGATLISNQPQHF. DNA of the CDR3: TGTGCCAGCAGTTTATCCCAGGGGGCGACCTTAATTAGCAATCAGCCCCAGCATTTT.

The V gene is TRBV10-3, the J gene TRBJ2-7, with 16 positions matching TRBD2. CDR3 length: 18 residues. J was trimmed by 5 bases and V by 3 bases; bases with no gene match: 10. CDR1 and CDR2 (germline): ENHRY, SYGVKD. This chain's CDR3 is CAISEGKGLAGGNHEQYF. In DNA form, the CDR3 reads TGTGCCATCAGTGAAGGGAAGGGACTAGCGGGAGGGAACCACGAGCAGTACTTC.

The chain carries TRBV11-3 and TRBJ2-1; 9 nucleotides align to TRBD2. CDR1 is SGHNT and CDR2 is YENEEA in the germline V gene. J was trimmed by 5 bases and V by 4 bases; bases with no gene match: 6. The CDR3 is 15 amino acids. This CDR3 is CASSYPGLAHNEQFF. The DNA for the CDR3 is TGTGCCAGCAGCTATCCGGGACTAGCCCACAATGAGCAGTTCTTC.

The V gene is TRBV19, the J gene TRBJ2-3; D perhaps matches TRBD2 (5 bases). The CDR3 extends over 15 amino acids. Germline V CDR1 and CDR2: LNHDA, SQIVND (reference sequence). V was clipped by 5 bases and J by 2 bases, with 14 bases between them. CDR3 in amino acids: CASSPDGNPTDTQYF. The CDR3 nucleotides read TGTGCCAGTAGTCCCGACGGGAACCCCACAGATACGCAGTATTTT.